This T cell receptor (beta chain) was recovered during a study of beta chain features in type 1 diabetes. Study-level points and caveats: Type 1 diabetes patients had moderately but significantly shorter TCRB CDR3s in all four CD4+ subsets. Healthy donors had naive, central memory and Treg TCRB repertoires that appeared less similar than those seen among patients.

Germline values: CDR1 SGDLS, CDR2 YYNGEE. Trimming shortened V by 2 bases and J by 9 bases, and 9 bases separated the two germline ends. CDR3 length: 12 amino acids. Of the isolated RNA, all was reverse transcribed, and so the sequenced material was expressed TCRB transcripts. TCRdb's table, derived via immunoSEQ multiplex PCR, lists solely in-frame clones and lacks some. The data show under 350,000 clones, 24% seen once. CD4+ cells of the naive, central memory, regulatory and stem cell-like memory types were sorted via CD45RO/CCR7/CD25/CD127/CD95/CD27. As concerns this clone: The antigen is undetermined.

Sequenced sample: naive CD4+ T cells from blood. The TCR sequence derives from a woman aged 30 to 39 with type 1 diabetes. The chain links TRBV9 to TRBJ1-5; no reliable D call. Written as DNA, the CDR3 is TGTGCCAGCAGCGTCGGGGAAGGGCCCCAGCATTTT. This gives the protein CASSVGEGPQHF. Drawing the rest from reference TRBV9 and TRBJ1-5, the complete variable domain is DSGVTQTPKHLITATGQRVTLRCSPRSGDLSVYWYQQSLDQGLQFLIQYYNGEERAKGNILERFSAQQFPDLHSELNLSSLELGDSALYFCASSVGEGPQHFGDGTRLSIL.